These T cell receptor beta chains were read from a single sample in a study of cytomegalovirus exposure and HLA in healthy donors. TCRdb's table, derived via immunoSEQ multiplex PCR, lists solely in-frame clones and lacks some. The sample comprises 85,000 to 90,000 clones, 65% to 75% of which are singletons, and 2.1% rests with the top ten. The sample was PBMCs. Every receptor here comes from a man under 40 in good health and CMV-seronegative. The CDR3 runs from the conserved cysteine through the conserved F or W. Fields, in order: D gene, J gene, clone size, V gene, CDR3 DNA, CDR3 protein. The D gene is left open where the match is weak. The size field is filled for only some rows; it gives once, few, many or a size class.

D gene: .; J gene: TRBJ1-2; clone size: .; V gene: TRBV10-3; CDR3 DNA: TGTGCCATTACCTCGGACAAGGACTACACCTTC; CDR3 protein: CAITSDKDYTF
D gene: TRBD1; J gene: TRBJ1-5; clone size: few; V gene: TRBV27; CDR3 DNA: TGTGCCAGCAGTAGGACAGGGTTCGATGGTGGTCAGCCCCAGCATTTT; CDR3 protein: CASSRTGFDGGQPQHF
D gene: TRBD1; J gene: TRBJ1-4; clone size: .; V gene: TRBV28; CDR3 DNA: TGTGCCAGCAGTTTCGGGACAGGAACCGAAAAACTGTTTTTT; CDR3 protein: CASSFGTGTEKLFF
D gene: TRBD1; J gene: TRBJ1-2; clone size: .; V gene: TRBV7-2; CDR3 DNA: TGTGCCAGCAGTTTTACAGGGGACTATGGCTACACCTTC; CDR3 protein: CASSFTGDYGYTF
D gene: TRBD1; J gene: TRBJ1-4; clone size: .; V gene: TRBV7-9; CDR3 DNA: TGTGCCAGCAGCTCGACAGGGGATGAAAAACTGTTTTTT; CDR3 protein: CASSSTGDEKLFF
D gene: .; J gene: TRBJ1-1; clone size: .; V gene: TRBV11-2; CDR3 DNA: TGTGCCAGCAGCTTAGGAGGCGCTTCGAGCACTGAAGCTTTCTTT; CDR3 protein: CASSLGGASSTEAFF
D gene: TRBD1; J gene: TRBJ1-2; clone size: .; V gene: TRBV27; CDR3 DNA: TGTGCCAGCAGTTCCTCCGGGACAGAATATGGCTACACCTTC; CDR3 protein: CASSSSGTEYGYTF
D gene: .; J gene: TRBJ1-2; clone size: few; V gene: TRBV28; CDR3 DNA: TGTGCCAGCAAATACGGGGGGGTCTATGGCTACACCTTC; CDR3 protein: CASKYGGVYGYTF
D gene: .; J gene: TRBJ2-7; clone size: .; V gene: TRBV5-1; CDR3 DNA: TGCGCCAGCAGCTCGGGATCGACCTCCTACGAGCAGTACTTC; CDR3 protein: CASSSGSTSYEQYF
D gene: TRBD1; J gene: TRBJ1-1; clone size: .; V gene: TRBV2; CDR3 DNA: TGTGCCAGCAGTGAAATAGGGCAGGGGGCATGGGACACTGAAGCTTTCTTT; CDR3 protein: CASSEIGQGAWDTEAFF
D gene: TRBD1; J gene: TRBJ1-5; clone size: .; V gene: TRBV18; CDR3 DNA: TGTGCCAGCTCACCACCCGGGACAGGGGGCCAGCCCCAGCATTTT; CDR3 protein: CASSPPGTGGQPQHF
D gene: .; J gene: TRBJ1-1; clone size: .; V gene: TRBV5-5; CDR3 DNA: TGTGCCAGCAGCTTGGGCGTGAACACTGAAGCTTTCTTT; CDR3 protein: CASSLGVNTEAFF
D gene: TRBD2; J gene: TRBJ2-7; clone size: few; V gene: TRBV27; CDR3 DNA: TGTGCCAGCAGTTTACCGGAACTAGCGGGGGGGATTGGACCCTACGAGCAGTACTTC; CDR3 protein: CASSLPELAGGIGPYEQYF
D gene: .; J gene: TRBJ2-3; clone size: .; V gene: TRBV5-1; CDR3 DNA: TGCGCCAGCAGCGAACTAGAGAGCACAGATACGCAGTATTTT; CDR3 protein: CASSELESTDTQYF
D gene: .; J gene: TRBJ2-3; clone size: once; V gene: TRBV5-1; CDR3 DNA: TGCGCCAGCAGCTTGGTAGGGCAGGCCGGAGGAGATACGCAGTATTTT; CDR3 protein: CASSLVGQAGGDTQYF
D gene: .; J gene: TRBJ2-7; clone size: .; V gene: TRBV6-6; CDR3 DNA: TGTGCCAGCAGCCGCGGGACTTCCTACGAGCAGTACTTC; CDR3 protein: CASSRGTSYEQYF
D gene: TRBD2; J gene: TRBJ2-1; clone size: .; V gene: TRBV4-1; CDR3 DNA: TGCGCCAGCAGCCAAGGACTAGCGGGCTACAATGAGCAGTTCTTC; CDR3 protein: CASSQGLAGYNEQFF
D gene: .; J gene: TRBJ2-7; clone size: .; V gene: TRBV6-6; CDR3 DNA: TGTGCCAGCAGTTCTTCCACAGGGAATGAGCAGTACTTC; CDR3 protein: CASSSSTGNEQYF
D gene: .; J gene: TRBJ1-4; clone size: .; V gene: TRBV7-9; CDR3 DNA: TGTGCCAGCAGGTCGGGGGAATCTAAAGAAAAACTGTTTTTT; CDR3 protein: CASRSGESKEKLFF
D gene: TRBD2; J gene: TRBJ2-5; clone size: few; V gene: TRBV5-6; CDR3 DNA: TGTGCCAGCAGCGACACGGGAGGCCTACGGACCCAGTACTTC; CDR3 protein: CASSDTGGLRTQYF
D gene: .; J gene: TRBJ2-5; clone size: few; V gene: TRBV30; CDR3 DNA: TGTGCCTGTCAGAGAGGCAGAGTGCAGACCCAGTACTTC; CDR3 protein: CACQRGRVQTQYF
D gene: .; J gene: TRBJ1-5; clone size: .; V gene: TRBV7-8; CDR3 DNA: TGTGCCAGCAGGTTGTCCCAGGGGTTAAGGCAGCCCCAGCATTTT; CDR3 protein: CASRLSQGLRQPQHF
D gene: TRBD1; J gene: TRBJ1-5; clone size: few; V gene: TRBV5-3; CDR3 DNA: TGTGCCAGAAGCTCCCGGACGGGGACAGGGGGCACGACTAGCAATCAGCCCCAGCATTTT; CDR3 protein: CARSSRTGTGGTTSNQPQHF